Shown below are 5 T cell receptor beta chains from a single sample sequenced in a study of blood T cell repertoires in COVID-19. Libraries were prepared by immunoSEQ multiplex PCR; TCRdb keeps only in-frame clonotypes and omits some of them. The data contain under 450,000 clones, around four fifths of them singletons. Material: PBMCs or T cells enriched from blood (not recorded which). The receptors were sampled from a woman between 50 and 59 years old who had recovered from COVID-19.

The rearrangement joins TRBV6-1 to TRBJ2-5; D not resolved. The V end was cut by 2 bases, the J end by 4 bases, with 14 bases between. Looked up from germline, CDR1 is MNHNS and CDR2 is SASEGT. The CDR3 spans 15 residues. The DNA of the CDR3 is TGTGCCAGCAGTGAAATCTGGCCCGCCGCAGAGACCCAGTACTTC. The encoded protein is CASSEIWPAAETQYF.

This rearrangement joins TRBV5-4 to TRBJ2-7, with 7 bases fitting TRBD2. Trimming cost V 0 bases and J 0 bases; bases outside gene matches: 9. Germline CDR1 is SGHNT and CDR2 is YYREEE (reference sequence). This CDR3 has 17 residues. DNA for the CDR3: TGTGCCAGCAGCTTGGTGCGCGCTAGCGGAACCTCCTACGAGCAGTACTTC. Amino acids: CASSLVRASGTSYEQYF.

The chain employs TRBV27 and TRBJ1-1; perhaps TRBD1 as D (6 bases). The CDR3 length is 15 residues. CDR1 and CDR2 (germline): MNHEY, SMNVEV (reference sequence). V was trimmed by 8 bases and J by 2 bases, leaving 18 bases between them. CDR3 amino acids: CASWPRDTGNTEAFF. The CDR3 bases are TGTGCCAGCTGGCCGAGGGACACGGGAAACACTGAAGCTTTCTTT.

This sequence joins TRBV5-6 and TRBJ1-1, with 9 bases aligning to TRBD1. CDR3 length: 17 amino acids. After removal of 2 bases from V and 2 bases from J, the junction contained 10 bases not matched to a gene. Germline V gene lookup returns CDR1 SGHDT and CDR2 YYEEEE. The chain's CDR3 is CASSFLPGDRANTEAFF. Here the CDR3 DNA reads TGTGCCAGCAGCTTTTTGCCGGGGGACAGGGCAAACACTGAAGCTTTCTTT.

The V call is TRBV29-1, the J call TRBJ1-2, with D maybe TRBD1 (6 bases). Trimming took 2 bases from V and 6 from J, leaving 16 bases between them. CDR3 length: 14 residues. Germline CDR1 is SQVTM and CDR2 is ANQGSEA. DNA for the CDR3: TGCAGCGTTGAACGGGCAGGGGTGGTGCATGGCTACACCTTC. Its protein is CSVERAGVVHGYTF.